Sequencing of this T cell receptor (beta chain) was carried out in a study of T cells in Graves' hyperthyroidism and ophthalmopathy (dated by TCRdb to the late 2010s). The study in broad terms: Peripheral blood samples were taken at initial diagnosis, before any treatment was given. To identify TCR V-J signatures that set the groups apart, the researchers used a discovery cohort of about a hundred patients, made up of about 44 with Graves' ophthalmopathy and 57 with stable Graves' hyperthyroidism. An independent validation cohort of around 19 hyperthyroidism patients and about 16 patients who later progressed to ophthalmopathy tested prospective prediction of ophthalmopathy. For training and testing, the roughly 97 patients in the discovery cohort were randomly divided in a 7:3 ratio. In addition, the study compared T-cell repertoires in thyroid tissue and in blood from about six Graves' hyperthyroidism patients. After sampling, hyperthyroidism patients received methimazole starting at 30 mg daily, and ophthalmopathy patients received high-dose intravenous methylprednisolone. The paper reports TCR Vbeta CDR3 sequencing of 135 peripheral blood samples: 43 ophthalmopathy, under 80 hyperthyroidism and approximately 17 progressor patients.

Results and caveats for the whole study, not just this receptor: Sample size was not statistically predetermined, and blinding of investigators to group allocation was not performed. In validation, the model predicted progression to ophthalmopathy with roughly 70% sensitivity and about 73% specificity, a median of 6.5 months before onset. A 13 V-J signature model separated ophthalmopathy from stable hyperthyroidism, with roughly 88% sensitivity and just under 84% specificity in cross-validation and 80%/75% in testing. Most expanded thyroid clonotypes (frequency above 0.001) were also detected in blood, a finding suggesting that blood repertoires may reflect thyroid immune responses.

In the ophthalmopathy patients, disease was moderately to severely active, with a Clinical Activity Score of 3 or more, a NOSPECS grade of 4 or more, and a duration of less than 3 months. Patients with uncontrolled infections, other autoimmune diseases, pregnancy or lactation were excluded. Diagnoses were based on clinical symptoms, serum thyroxine and TRAb, thyroid ultrasound and orbital computed tomography. Ficoll-Paque density gradient centrifugation was used to isolate PBMCs from approximately 10 ml of fresh peripheral blood. Total RNA was extracted with Trizol reagent, and quality was checked on an Agilent 2100 Bioanalyzer. This clonotype occurred many times. Its antigen target is currently unknown. No per-base quality is available; no much larger clone lies one base away. Amplification of TCR beta CDR3 regions was carried out from RNA transcripts. The first round of RT-PCR for the TCR CDR3 was performed with the HTBI primer set and the Qiagen OneStep RT-PCR kit. A second multiplex PCR round built the libraries, followed by size selection and purification. Sequencing of the libraries was done on an Illumina HiSeq2000 using paired-end 100 bp reads. Per the source publication's procedure: Raw data were processed with SOAPnuke, discarding reads with adapters, uncalled bases, mean Phred below 15, or no exact constant-primer or identifier match. COPE v1.2.5 was used to merge the high-quality paired reads, and each unique nucleotide sequence was defined as a clonotype. MiTCR v1.1 was used to align clonotypes to the IMGT TRBV, TRBD and TRBJ reference segments. Only V-J combinations with frequency above 0.0001, covering 99% to 99.2% of repertoires, were analysed. A TCS score was defined as the ratio between F50 (clonal expansion) and ExV (chaos), using BLOSUM62-based TCRdist between CDR3 peptides within each V-J. Welch's t-statistics and random forest reduced around 550 V-J features to fewer than 15, which were used in a naive Bayes classifier (R e1071). In-frame beta chains were kept once TCRdb had trimmed the public reads at Q25 with fastp and called clones with MiXCR. Under each unique CDR3 protein, matching rows form one entry showing the most common genes and DNA. The V and J calls and clone size come from TCRdb's table, not from the authors' own analysis. Present in this sample are roughly 240,000 distinct CDR3 sequences, 16% of which were seen just once. Under 35% of the sample lies in the top ten.

This sequence originates from a woman aged 18-29 years with Graves' ophthalmopathy. Input material: blood.

The CDR3 has the sequence CASSLSSGTQYF. Here is the DNA: TGTGCCAGCAGTTTATCGTCAGGTACGCAGTATTTT. This sequence uses TRBV27 and TRBJ2-3; the D gene is not confidently resolved. CDR1 and CDR2, per the germline V gene (reference sequence), are MNHEY and SMNVEV. The CDR3 has 12 amino acids, counting the end cysteine and phenylalanine. Of the read, only the CDR3 DNA is kept; its 36 bases are in frame from base 1. Relative to germline, V is 0 bases shorter and J is 8 bases shorter, with 6 bases between their ends.